This TCR beta chain was identified during a study of T cells in Graves' hyperthyroidism and ophthalmopathy. This clonotype was counted ten times or more. Its antigen remains unknown. Overall study findings and caveats: Onset of ophthalmopathy came a median roughly 6.5 months after the model predicted it.

The TCR beta CDR3 regions underwent amplification using RNA transcripts as the source. HTBI primers were used for first-round RT-PCR of the TCR CDR3. TCRdb re-called the multiplex PCR reads through MiXCR, storing one row per CDR3 protein. The table records around 480,000 distinct CDR3 sequences, 14% of them present only once. This CDR3 spans 16 amino acids. The junction had 5 bases not matched to a gene; V was cut back by 0 bases and J by 2 bases. Looked up from germline, CDR1 is SGHRS and CDR2 is YFSETQ. Recently diagnosed hyperthyroidism of less than 2 months' duration affected patients aged 18 to 65. Exclusion of patients followed from uncontrolled infection, other autoimmune disease, pregnancy or lactation. For the diagnoses, clinical symptoms, serum thyroxine and TRAb, thyroid ultrasound and orbital computed tomography were used.

The clonotype was recovered from a woman in her late teens or twenties with Graves' hyperthyroidism. The J gene is TRBJ2-1, the V gene TRBV5-1; 7 nucleotides line up with TRBD1. Sequencing was done on a sample of blood. In DNA form, the CDR3 reads TGCGCCAGCAGCTTGGGTGACAGGGTAACCTACAATGAGCAGTTCTTC. It yields the protein CASSLGDRVTYNEQFF.